The 8 T cell receptor beta chains given below trace back to one sample, sequenced in a study of cytomegalovirus exposure and HLA in healthy donors. The PCR was carried out with 60 Vbeta primers and 13 Jbeta primers. Method: immunoSEQ multiplex PCR; TCRdb's copy keeps in-frame clones and lacks some. The data contain 130,000 or so clones, 70% to 75% of them singletons. The sequenced material came from PBMCs. Receptors were obtained from a middle-aged woman in good health and CMV-seropositive.

The V gene is TRBV19, the J gene TRBJ2-7; D is ambiguous. The CDR3 is 15 amino acids. Germline CDR1 LNHDA, CDR2 SQIVND (reference sequence). V lost 6 bases and J 5 bases, leaving 20 bases between the germline ends. DNA for the CDR3: TGTGCCAGTAGCCGAGGTACAATACGTTCCCACGAGCAGTACTTC. This translates into CASSRGTIRSHEQYF. Filled out from reference TRBV19 and TRBJ2-7, the complete variable domain reads DGGITQSPKYLFRKEGQNVTLSCEQNLNHDAMYWYRQDPGQGLRLIYYSQIVNDFQKGDIAEGYSVSREKKESFPLTVTSAQKNPTAFYLCASSRGTIRSHEQYFGPGTRLTVT.

The gene calls are TRBV28 and TRBJ2-3, with 8 bases identical to TRBD2. Per germline, CDR1 MDHEN and CDR2 SYDVKM. This CDR3 comprises 18 residues. The V and J ends lost 3 bases and 4 bases, in that order; junction bases with no gene match: 15. The CDR3 reads CASSLAASGRAVADTQYF. CDR3 nucleotide sequence: TGTGCCAGCAGTTTGGCGGCTAGCGGGCGGGCCGTGGCAGATACGCAGTATTTT.

The V gene is TRBV28, the J gene TRBJ2-2, with D tentatively TRBD2 (5 bases). V lost 3 bases and J 4 bases, leaving 12 bases between the germline ends. The CDR3 has 15 residues. CDR1 MDHEN and CDR2 SYDVKM come from the germline V gene. This CDR3 reads CASSLRESVTGELFF. For the CDR3, the DNA is TGTGCCAGCAGTTTGAGGGAGTCCGTCACCGGGGAGCTGTTTTTT.

This chain joins TRBV7-2 and TRBJ2-5, with TRBD2 matching 11 bases. The DNA end is more similar to TRBJ2-7, so the J call may be wrong. There are 16 residues in the CDR3. Germline V lookup: CDR1 SGHTA, CDR2 FQGNSA. The CDR3 reads CASSLASSGGMYEQYF. The DNA of the CDR3 is TGTGCCAGCAGCTTAGCCTCTAGCGGGGGGATGTACGAGCAGTACTTC.

The V call is TRBV4-1, the J call TRBJ2-4; D unresolved. V gave up 4 bases and J gave up 8 bases, with 12 bases separating them. CDR1 and CDR2 (germline): MGHRA, YSYEKL. The CDR3 length is 13 residues. CDR3 residues: CASSRNVQYIQYF. CDR3 nucleotide sequence: TGCGCCAGCAGCCGGAATGTACAGTACATTCAGTACTTC.

The genes are TRBV4-3 and TRBJ1-4; TRBD1 matches 7 bases. The trim removed 4 bases at V and 7 bases at J, leaving 9 bases unmatched. Germline assignment: CDR1 LGHNA and CDR2 YSLEER. There are 15 residues in the CDR3. CDR3 nucleotides: TGCGCCAGCAGCCGGAATACAGGGGATGGTGAAAAACTGTTTTTT. As protein: CASSRNTGDGEKLFF.

The chain recombines TRBV30 with TRBJ1-3, with TRBD1 as a possible D gene (5 bases). The CDR3 is 16 residues long. Germline V CDR1 and CDR2: GTSNPN, SVGIG (reference sequence). Trimming shortened V by 0 bases and J by 0 bases, and 12 bases separated the two germline ends. CDR3 nucleotide sequence: TGTGCCTGGAGTGTACGACAGTCGCGCTCTGGAAACACCATATATTTT. This gives the protein CAWSVRQSRSGNTIYF.

The rearrangement uses TRBV6-1 and TRBJ1-2, with 10 bases fitting TRBD1. The CDR3 loop spans 15 amino acids. Germline CDR1 and CDR2: MNHNS and SASEGT. V gave up 1 base and J gave up 3 bases; unmatched junction bases: 2. Here the CDR3 DNA reads TGTGCCAGCAGTGAAGGGACAGGGGGATACTATGGCTACACCTTC. Translation gives CASSEGTGGYYGYTF.